This T cell receptor beta chain was documented in a study of shared clonotypes between healthy human individuals. CDR3 length: 13 amino acids. Germline assignment: CDR1 MDHEN and CDR2 SYDVKM. Trimming left V 7 bases short and J 6 bases short, with 13 bases between. Repertoires were generated with immunoSEQ multiplex PCR, while TCRdb's copy carries only in-frame clones and drops some. This table has hundreds of thousands of clones, 73% appearing once. The V gene is TRBV28, the J gene TRBJ1-5; unclear D gene. This clonotype was sampled from a woman in her 30s in good health. Sequencing input: memory CD4+ T cells sorted from blood. Described subset: CD45RA-negative fraction. The CDR3 DNA reads TGTGCCAGCACCATCATCTCGGGTCAGCCCCAGCATTTT. Protein sequence: CASTIISGQPQHF.